This is a list of T cell receptor beta chains from one sample in a study of control samples from healthy donors and cancer patients. TCRdb keeps only in-frame clones here, not all; method: immunoSEQ multiplex PCR. The sample consists of approximately 54,000 clones, 88% of them appearing once. The sample consisted of PBMCs. The origin of the receptors is a man aged 50-60 years with head and neck cancer. Both conserved end residues are part of each CDR3. Each record gives: clone size, J gene, D gene, V gene, CDR3 protein, CDR3 DNA. D genes are given only for firm matches. Size is omitted from some rows. Given values are once, few, many or a class for expanded clones.

>-|TRBJ2-1|-|TRBV3-1/TRBV3-2
CASSQQGYNEQFF
TGTGCCAGCAGCCAACAGGGGTACAATGAGCAGTTCTTC
>-|TRBJ2-1|TRBD1|TRBV2
CASRSMTGILYNEQFF
TGTGCCAGCAGGTCTATGACAGGGATCTTATACAATGAGCAGTTCTTC
>-|TRBJ2-7|TRBD2|TRBV27
CASSPLWDPRKKRRERSYEQYF
TGTGCCAGCAGTCCGCTTTGGGACCCAAGAAAGAAGAGGCGGGAGCGCTCCTACGAGCAGTACTTC
>-|TRBJ1-4|TRBD1|TRBV6-6
CASSYSRGTGGEKLFF
TGTGCCAGCAGTTATTCGCGCGGGACAGGGGGGGAAAAACTGTTTTTT
>-|TRBJ2-7|-|TRBV29-1
CSVVINTYEQYF
TGCAGCGTTGTAATAAATACGTACGAGCAGTACTTC
>-|TRBJ2-2|-|TRBV21-1
CASTPNSSATGTGGTGELFF
TGTGCCAGCACGCCGAACTCGTCGGCTACCGGGACAGGGGGCACCGGGGAGCTGTTTTTT
>-|TRBJ2-5|TRBD2|TRBV25-1
CASSGRGGEGQETQYF
TGTGCCAGCAGTGGAAGGGGCGGGGAGGGACAAGAGACCCAGTACTTC
>-|TRBJ1-4|TRBD1|TRBV2
CASGGTGAATNEKLFF
TGTGCCAGCGGTGGGACAGGGGCTGCAACTAATGAAAAACTGTTTTTT
>few|TRBJ2-7|-|TRBV18
CASSGGSAYEQYF
TGTGCCAGCTCTGGGGGCTCCGCTTACGAGCAGTACTTC
>-|TRBJ2-7|TRBD1|TRBV28
CASGTGEPYEQYF
TGTGCCAGCGGGACAGGCGAACCCTACGAGCAGTACTTC
>-|TRBJ1-2|-|TRBV28
CASSLDTRNYGYTF
TGTGCCAGCAGCCTGGACACCCGTAACTATGGCTACACCTTC
>few|TRBJ1-3|TRBD1|TRBV6-5
CASRRTGGARGTIYF
TGTGCCAGCAGAAGAACAGGGGGGGCGCGGGGCACCATATATTTT
>-|TRBJ2-7|-|TRBV15
CATSRAQPYEQYF
TGTGCCACCAGCAGAGCACAACCCTACGAGCAGTACTTC
>-|TRBJ2-1|TRBD2|TRBV5-4
CASSGGLAGEKFF
TGTGCCAGCAGCGGGGGACTAGCGGGGGAAAAGTTCTTC
>-|TRBJ2-7|-|TRBV6-5
CASSSPGQGTYEQYF
TGTGCCAGCAGCTCACCTGGCCAGGGAACCTACGAGCAGTACTTC
>few|TRBJ2-2|TRBD2|TRBV7-2
CASSLEPSGVNTGELFF
TGTGCCAGCAGCTTAGAGCCTAGCGGGGTTAACACCGGGGAGCTGTTTTTT
>-|TRBJ2-2|-|TRBV7-2
CASSFATPNTGELFF
TGTGCCAGCAGCTTTGCTACCCCGAACACCGGGGAGCTGTTTTTT
>-|TRBJ1-3|-|TRBV4-1
CASSQDLLGGAGNTIYF
TGCGCCAGCAGCCAAGACCTTTTGGGGGGCGCTGGAAACACCATATATTTT
>once|TRBJ1-6|-|TRBV11-2
CASSLARVPSDYNSPLHF
TGTGCCAGCAGCTTAGCACGGGTTCCTTCGGACTATAATTCACCCCTCCACTTT
>-|TRBJ2-1|-|TRBV9
CASSVGRPYNEQFF
TGTGCCAGCAGCGTGGGCAGGCCCTACAATGAGCAGTTCTTC
>-|TRBJ2-7|TRBD1|TRBV3-1/TRBV3-2
CASSVRQGAFLYEQYF
TGTGCCAGCAGCGTACGACAGGGGGCGTTTCTTTACGAGCAGTACTTC
>-|TRBJ2-1|TRBD2|TRBV5-4
CASSQGAGPSNEQFF
TGTGCCAGCAGCCAAGGAGCGGGACCGTCCAATGAGCAGTTCTTC
>-|TRBJ2-2|-|TRBV6-2/TRBV6-3
CASSYTLANTGELFF
TGTGCCAGCAGTTATACGCTAGCGAACACCGGGGAGCTGTTTTTT
>-|TRBJ1-1|-|TRBV12-3/TRBV12-4
CASSFWGATEAFF
TGTGCCAGCAGTTTCTGGGGGGCCACTGAAGCTTTCTTT
>-|TRBJ1-1|TRBD1|TRBV9
CASSVGQGVNRMNTEAFF
TGTGCCAGCAGCGTGGGACAGGGGGTTAACCGGATGAACACTGAAGCTTTCTTT
>-|TRBJ1-4|-|TRBV7-9
CASSFGGVDMANEKLFF
TGTGCCAGCAGCTTTGGTGGTGTAGACATGGCTAATGAAAAACTGTTTTTT
>-|TRBJ2-5|-|TRBV30
CAWSVSEEETQYF
TGTGCCTGGAGTGTATCCGAGGAAGAGACCCAGTACTTC
>-|TRBJ2-5|TRBD1|TRBV7-8
CASSNPRGSAETQYF
TGTGCCAGCAGCAATCCCAGGGGGAGCGCAGAGACCCAGTACTTC
>-|TRBJ1-1|-|TRBV2
CASNFLRGLNTEAFF
TGTGCCAGCAATTTTTTAAGGGGCCTGAACACTGAAGCTTTCTTT
>once|TRBJ1-2|TRBD1|TRBV5-1
CASSLAEGAYGYTF
TGCGCCAGCAGCTTGGCCGAGGGGGCCTATGGCTACACCTTC
>-|TRBJ2-5|-|TRBV7-2
CASSLVGRGGETQYF
TGTGCCAGCAGCTTAGTGGGCAGGGGAGGGGAGACCCAGTACTTC
>once|TRBJ1-5|-|TRBV30
CAWSPTVSQPQHF
TGTGCCTGGAGCCCGACAGTAAGCCAGCCCCAGCATTTT
>-|TRBJ2-2|TRBD1|TRBV7-8
CASSLGLGQAAGELFF
TGTGCCAGCAGCTTAGGCCTCGGACAGGCGGCCGGGGAGCTGTTTTTT
>-|TRBJ2-7|-|TRBV5-4
CASSFWPTSDGQYF
TGTGCCAGCAGCTTCTGGCCGACAAGCGACGGGCAGTACTTC
>-|TRBJ2-7|-|TRBV7-3
CASSAQPGYEQYF
TGTGCCAGCAGCGCCCAACCGGGGTACGAGCAGTACTTC
>-|TRBJ2-1|TRBD1|TRBV18
CASSPRQGMDNEQFF
TGTGCCAGCTCACCCAGACAGGGGATGGACAATGAGCAGTTCTTC
>-|TRBJ1-2|-|TRBV28
CASSLGQYGYTF
TGTGCCAGCAGTTTAGGGCAGTATGGCTACACCTTC
>-|TRBJ2-2|TRBD1|TRBV5-4
CASSSGDRGPTGELFF
TGTGCCAGCAGCTCGGGCGACAGGGGGCCCACCGGGGAGCTGTTTTTT
>-|TRBJ1-1|-|TRBV4-1
CASSQQRLNTEAFF
TGCGCCAGCAGCCAACAGAGGTTGAACACTGAAGCTTTCTTT
>-|TRBJ2-4|-|TRBV28
CASSLTGIENIQYF
TGTGCCAGCAGTTTAACGGGAATCGAAAACATTCAGTACTTC
>-|TRBJ2-3|TRBD2|TRBV30
CAWSGRITDTQYF
TGTGCCTGGAGCGGGAGGATCACAGATACGCAGTATTTT
>few|TRBJ2-3|-|TRBV4-2
CASSQAIPPDTQYF
TGTGCCAGCAGCCAAGCGATCCCTCCAGATACGCAGTATTTT
>-|TRBJ2-7|TRBD2|TRBV5-4
CASSYVAGPSYEQYF
TGTGCCAGCAGCTATGTAGCGGGACCTTCCTACGAGCAGTACTTC
>once|TRBJ2-7|TRBD2|TRBV5-4
CASSLVRGGTGEQYF
TGTGCCAGCAGCTTAGTTCGCGGGGGGACGGGCGAGCAGTACTTC
>-|TRBJ1-1|-|TRBV2
CASSLRDTEAFF
TGTGCCAGCAGTCTCAGGGACACTGAAGCTTTCTTT
>-|TRBJ1-5|TRBD1|TRBV28
CASTTKWTGWDQPQHF
TGTGCCAGCACCACGAAGTGGACAGGCTGGGATCAGCCCCAGCATTTT
>once|TRBJ1-1|-|TRBV28
CASSLRVSEAFF
TGTGCCAGCAGTTTAAGGGTTTCTGAAGCTTTCTTT
>-|TRBJ2-1|-|TRBV19
CASTFLRGTSSYNEQFF
TGTGCCAGTACCTTCCTGAGGGGGACGAGCTCCTACAATGAGCAGTTCTTC
>once|TRBJ2-1|TRBD1|TRBV5-4
CASSHDREASYNEQFF
TGTGCCAGCAGCCATGACAGGGAAGCGTCCTACAATGAGCAGTTCTTC